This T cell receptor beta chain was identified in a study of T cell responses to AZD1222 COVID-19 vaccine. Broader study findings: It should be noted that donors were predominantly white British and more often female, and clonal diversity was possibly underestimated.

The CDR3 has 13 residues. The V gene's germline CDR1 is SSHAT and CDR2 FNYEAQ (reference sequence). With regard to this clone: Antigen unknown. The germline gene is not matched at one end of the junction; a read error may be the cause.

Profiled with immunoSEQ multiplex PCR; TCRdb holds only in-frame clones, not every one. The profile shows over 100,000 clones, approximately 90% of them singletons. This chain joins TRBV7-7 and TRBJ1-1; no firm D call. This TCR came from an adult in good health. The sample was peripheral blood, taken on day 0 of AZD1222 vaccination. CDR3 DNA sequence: TGTGCTAGCAGCCTGTACAGAGGCACTGAAGCTTTCTTT. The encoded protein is CASSLYRGTEAFF. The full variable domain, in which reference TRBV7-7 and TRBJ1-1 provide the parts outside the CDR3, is GAGVSQSPRYKVTKRGQDVTLRCDPISSHATLYWYQQALGQGPEFLTYFNYEAQPDKSGLPSDRFSAERPEGSISTLTIQRTEQRDSAMYRCASSLYRGTEAFFGQGTRLTVV.